In this sample, the clone carrying this TCR beta chain turned up a few times. Germline loops: CDR1 MGHRA, CDR2 YSYEKL. The CDR3 covers 16 residues. Trimming removed 4 bases from V and 0 bases from J, with 15 bases in between. The record originates from a study of regulatory T cells in long-lasting Graves disease. TCR beta libraries were built with iRepertoire HTBI primers and Arm-PCR of CDR3 regions. Using its own MiXCR run on the multiplex PCR reads, TCRdb lists one record per CDR3 protein. The sample lists fewer than 400,000 distinct CDR3 sequences, 18% occurring once. Time point specified: newly diagnosed GD, antithyroid drugs for less than 3 months. Construction of the TCR library relied on RNA isolated from PBMCs.

The V gene is TRBV4-1, the J gene TRBJ1-1; D remains ambiguous. Material: peripheral blood mononuclear cells (PBMCs), obtained at new diagnosis, from a patient treated with antithyroid drugs. This sequence originates from a female donor with Graves disease. The CDR3 DNA follows: TGCGCCAGCAGCCCCCCTATCGAAGGTATGAACACTGAAGCTTTCTTT. Amino acid sequence: CASSPPIEGMNTEAFF.